This T cell receptor (beta chain) was identified during a study of OX40 agonist ivuxolimab in advanced cancers. Study-level background: The costimulatory receptor OX40 (CD134) was targeted by ivuxolimab, a fully human IgG2 agonistic monoclonal antibody. Intravenous ivuxolimab was administered to patients every 2 weeks at six dose levels: 0.01, 0.1, 0.3, 1.5, 3 and 10 mg/kg. Of the roughly 52 dose-escalation patients, hepatocellular carcinoma was present in about 20, melanoma in approximately 15, renal cell carcinoma in 9 and head and neck cancer in 9. In the dose-escalation cohort, approximately 83% of patients were male, and the mean age was approximately 60 years with a range of about 23 to 79. Patients were allowed to have had prior anti-PD-1, anti-PD-L1 or anti-CTLA-4 therapy, and approximately 43% of the dose-escalation patients had previously received checkpoint inhibitors. Partial responses occurred in three dose-escalation patients: two with cutaneous melanoma and one with hepatocellular carcinoma. Peripheral TCRbeta sequencing was intended to test whether TCR sequence diversity was altered and clonal T-cell expansion was caused by ivuxolimab. The paper covers the monotherapy dose-escalation part of the phase I ivuxolimab trial, which included N = 52 patients. The full study reports these points: In the 0.1-3.0 mg/kg groups, partial responders were among the patients with the lowest normalized peripheral clonal expansion, particularly in CD8+ T cells. At doses of 0.1 to 3.0 mg/kg, clonal expansion of both CD4+ and CD8+ blood T cells was observed from baseline to week 6. The antigen specificity of the peripheral T cells that underwent clonal expansion was not determined. After ivuxolimab, more expanded clones were found on average in CD8+ T cells than in CD4+ T cells. Low levels of normalized T-cell clonal expansion were also seen in some patients who did not respond.

The trial excluded patients who had a history of autoimmune disease or who were on systemic immunosuppression. In every dose cohort, peripheral blood was drawn for TCR sequencing at baseline, cycle 4 day 1, and cycle 7 day 1. Samples came from an open-label, multicenter, first-in-human phase I dose-escalation trial of ivuxolimab. Adults with locally advanced or metastatic melanoma, renal cell carcinoma, hepatocellular carcinoma or head and neck squamous cell carcinoma were enrolled in the trial. Before TCR sequencing, CD4+ and CD8+ T cells were separately sorted from peripheral blood. V is reduced by 5 bases and J by 2 bases, leaving a spacing of 7 bases between them. According to the germline V gene (reference sequence), CDR1 reads SEHNR and CDR2 reads FQNEAQ. The CDR3 contains 13 residues, cysteine and phenylalanine counted. Kept here is only the CDR3 DNA, which spans 39 bases and is read in frame from base 1.

A note on this clone: The antigen this receptor binds is unknown. No base qualities exist here, and no much larger clone lies one base off it.

To sequence the TCRbeta CDR3 region, genomic DNA was isolated from the sorted cells. The immunoSEQ Assay was used to sequence the TCRbeta CDR3 regions. The source is immuneACCESS, and TCRdb retained only in-frame sequences with V and J called. Part of the clones is not carried over; for the studies checked, unresolved V genes explain less than half of this, and the remainder is unexplained. The sample table holds roughly 68,000 clones, of which approximately 90% were seen once. The top ten clonotypes cover 1.1% of the sample. This TCR was sampled from an adult with an advanced solid tumor such as melanoma, head and neck, liver or kidney cancer. The chain employs TRBV7-9 and TRBJ2-1, with a tentative D gene TRBD2 over 6 matching bases. The specimen was CD4+ or CD8+ T cells sorted from blood, collected in a trial of the OX40 agonist ivuxolimab. The CDR3 reads CASSRGAYNEQFF. The DNA is as follows: TGTGCCAGCAGCCGCGGGGCCTACAATGAGCAGTTCTTC.